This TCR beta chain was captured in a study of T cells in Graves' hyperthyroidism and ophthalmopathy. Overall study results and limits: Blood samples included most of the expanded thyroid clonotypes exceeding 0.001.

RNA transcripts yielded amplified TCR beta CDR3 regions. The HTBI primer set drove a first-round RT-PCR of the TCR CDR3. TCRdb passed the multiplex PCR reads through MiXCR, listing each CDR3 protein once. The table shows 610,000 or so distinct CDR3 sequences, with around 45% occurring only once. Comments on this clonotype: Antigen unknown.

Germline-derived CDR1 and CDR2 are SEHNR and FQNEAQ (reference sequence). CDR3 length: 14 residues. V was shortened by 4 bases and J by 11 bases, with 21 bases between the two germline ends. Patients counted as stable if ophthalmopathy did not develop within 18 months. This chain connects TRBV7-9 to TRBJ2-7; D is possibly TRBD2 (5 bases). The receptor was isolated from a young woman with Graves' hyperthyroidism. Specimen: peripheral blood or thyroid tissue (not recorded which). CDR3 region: CASSSQIARLLEYF. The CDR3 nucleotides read TGTGCCAGCAGCTCCCAAATAGCGAGGCTTTTGGAGTACTTC.